The clone carrying this TCR beta chain came up a few times. The antigen remains undetermined. These data come from a study of T cell repertoires in cytomegalovirus infection. Study findings and constraints: HLA-C-restricted CMV-specific TCR beta clonotypes were dominant in the ex vivo response. Of the TCR beta families, the public ones yielded a cumulative frequency that identified carriers of CMV plus the relevant HLA.

MiXCR, run by TCRdb on the reads, gives a single entry per CDR3 protein. The sample includes roughly 860,000 distinct CDR3 sequences, around a third of them seen just once. Germline loops: CDR1 LNHDA, CDR2 SQIVND (reference sequence). The CDR3 is 14 amino acids. V gave up 4 bases and J gave up 6 bases, with 13 bases separating them. The genes are TRBV19 and TRBJ1-5, with a tentative D call TRBD1 (5 bases). The sample here was cultured CD8+ T cells from PBMCs, taken from culture after CMV antigen stimulation. The TCR sequence derives from a human donor in good health (CMV status not recorded). Some clones in this sample may be carry-over from other donors' samples. The CDR3 DNA reads TGTGCCAGTAGTACTGGCGGGGGTTCTCAGCCCCAGCATTTT. Its protein is CASSTGGGSQPQHF.